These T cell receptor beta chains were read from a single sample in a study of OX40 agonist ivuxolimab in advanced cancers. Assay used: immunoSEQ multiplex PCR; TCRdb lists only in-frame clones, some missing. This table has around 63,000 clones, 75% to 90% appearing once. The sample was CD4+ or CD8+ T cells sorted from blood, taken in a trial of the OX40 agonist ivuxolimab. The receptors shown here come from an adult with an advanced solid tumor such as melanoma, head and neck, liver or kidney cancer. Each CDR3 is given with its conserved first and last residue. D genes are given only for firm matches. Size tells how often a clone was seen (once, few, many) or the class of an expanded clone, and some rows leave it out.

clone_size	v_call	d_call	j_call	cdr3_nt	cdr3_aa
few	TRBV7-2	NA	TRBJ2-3	TGTGCCAGCAGCTCCCGGGCAGGGTTTTTCCGTGCTAGCACAGATACGCAGTATTTT	CASSSRAGFFRASTDTQYF
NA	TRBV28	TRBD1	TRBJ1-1	TGTGCCAGCAGCTTACCGGGGACAGGGAACACTGAAGCTTTCTTT	CASSLPGTGNTEAFF
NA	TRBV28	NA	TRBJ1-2	TGTGCCAGCAGTCCACCGGGTCGTGGCTACACCTTC	CASSPPGRGYTF
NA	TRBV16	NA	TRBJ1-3	TGTGCCAGCAGCCCCATGGTTGGGACTGGAAACACCATATATTTT	CASSPMVGTGNTIYF
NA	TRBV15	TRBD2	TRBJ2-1	TGTGCCACCAGCAGATCCCAAAGCGGGAGAAAGGACAATGAGCAGTTCTTC	CATSRSQSGRKDNEQFF
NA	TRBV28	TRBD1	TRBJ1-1	TGTGCCAGCAGTACCTGGGACAGTGGAATAGATCATGCTGAAGCTTTCTTT	CASSTWDSGIDHAEAFF
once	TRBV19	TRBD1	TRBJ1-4	TGTGCCAGTAGTATAAGGGGACAGGGTGAAAAACTGTTTTTT	CASSIRGQGEKLFF
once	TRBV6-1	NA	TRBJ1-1	TGTGCCAGCAGGGGGGAAAGCTCTGAAGCTTTCTTT	CASRGESSEAFF
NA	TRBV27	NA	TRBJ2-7	TGTGCCAGCAGTTTATCTATCCGGCAGGGGTTCTACGAGCAGTACTTC	CASSLSIRQGFYEQYF
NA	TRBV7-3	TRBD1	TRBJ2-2	TGTGCCAGCAGCTTTAACAGGGGGAACACCGGGGAGCTGTTTTTT	CASSFNRGNTGELFF
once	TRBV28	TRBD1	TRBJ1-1	TGTGCCAGCAGTCGAGGACAGGGGGTAATGAACACTGAAGCTTTCTTT	CASSRGQGVMNTEAFF
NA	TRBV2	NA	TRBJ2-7	TGTGCCAGCAGTGAGGGCTCCCAGAGCTCCTACGAGCAGTACTTC	CASSEGSQSSYEQYF
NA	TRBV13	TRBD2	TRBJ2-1	TGTGCCAGCAGCAGTCGACTAGCGGGAACATACAATGAGCAGTTCTTC	CASSSRLAGTYNEQFF
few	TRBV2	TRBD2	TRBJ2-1	TGTGCCAGCAGTGAAGGTTTAGCGGGAGCGGGTGAGCAGTTCTTC	CASSEGLAGAGEQFF
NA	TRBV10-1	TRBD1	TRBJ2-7	TGCGCCACCTCGGACAGGGGCTACGAGCAGTACTTC	CATSDRGYEQYF
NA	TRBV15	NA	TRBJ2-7	TGTGCCACCAGCAGAGGAGAGCTTAGCTCCTACGAGCAGTACTTC	CATSRGELSSYEQYF
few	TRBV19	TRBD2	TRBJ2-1	TGTGCCAGTAGTAAGGGACTAGCGGGAACCACTATACATCTTTACAATGAGCAGTTCTTC	CASSKGLAGTTIHLYNEQFF
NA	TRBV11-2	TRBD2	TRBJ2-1	TGTGCCAGCAGCCAGGCGCTAGCGGGAGCGGATGAGCAGTTCTTC	CASSQALAGADEQFF
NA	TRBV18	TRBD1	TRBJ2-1	TGTGCCAGCTCGGACCAGGGGGCCCATGAGCAGTTCTTC	CASSDQGAHEQFF
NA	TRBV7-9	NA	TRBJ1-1	TGTGCCAGCAGCTCACCGGGACACCCGAACACTGAAGCTTTCTTT	CASSSPGHPNTEAFF
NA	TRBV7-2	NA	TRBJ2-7	TGTGCCAGCAGCTCCCCTGGGGTGGCGGGATTTCCTCCGTACTTC	CASSSPGVAGFPPYF
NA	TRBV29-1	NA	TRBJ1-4	TGCAGCGCCCGCCCCGGGGGTTCTAATGAAAAACTGTTTTTT	CSARPGGSNEKLFF
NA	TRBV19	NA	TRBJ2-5	TGTGCCAGTAGCCAACAGGGAGGGGAGACCCAGTACTTC	CASSQQGGETQYF
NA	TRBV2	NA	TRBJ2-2	TGTGCCAGCAGTCCCCATGGTAACACCGGGGAGCTGTTTTTT	CASSPHGNTGELFF
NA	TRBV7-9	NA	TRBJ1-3	TGTGCCAGCAGCTTAGACGGGTTCTCTGGAAACACCATATATTTT	CASSLDGFSGNTIYF
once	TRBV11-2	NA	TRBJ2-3	TGTGCCAGCAGCTCTAGACAGAATACGCAGTATTTT	CASSSRQNTQYF
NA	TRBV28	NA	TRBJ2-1	TGTGCCAGCAGTTTATCCGGTAGGAGTGAGCAGTTCTTC	CASSLSGRSEQFF
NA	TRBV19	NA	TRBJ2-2	TGTGCCAGTAGACCGGGCCGGGCGGGCGCCGGGGAGCTGTTTTTT	CASRPGRAGAGELFF
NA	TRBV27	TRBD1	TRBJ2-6	TGTGCCAGCAGTTTATTGTACGGGACAGGGGGCAACGGTGGGGCCAACGTCCTGACTTTC	CASSLLYGTGGNGGANVLTF
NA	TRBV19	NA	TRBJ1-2	TGTGCCAGTAGTCCCCCGGGGCTCGGCTATGGCTACACCTTC	CASSPPGLGYGYTF
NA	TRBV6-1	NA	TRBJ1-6	TGTGCCAGCATCCCTCTAGGGGGGAAGAATTCACCCCTCCACTTT	CASIPLGGKNSPLHF
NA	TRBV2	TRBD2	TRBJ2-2	TGTGCCAGCATGGGGGGGGCGAACACCGGGGAGCTGTTTTTT	CASMGGANTGELFF
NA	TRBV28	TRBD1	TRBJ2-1	TGTGCCAGCAGTTTACCCTGGGACAGGGTGGTGGGGAATGAGCAGTTCTTC	CASSLPWDRVVGNEQFF
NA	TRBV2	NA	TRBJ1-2	TGTGCCGCCTCGGGCACCTTCTATGGCTACACCTTC	CAASGTFYGYTF
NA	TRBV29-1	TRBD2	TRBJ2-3	TGCAGCGTTGCAATCGTAGCGGGAGGAACAGATACGCAGTATTTT	CSVAIVAGGTDTQYF
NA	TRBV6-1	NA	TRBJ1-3	TGTGCCAGCAGTGAAGATTTTGGGCTGAACTCTGGAAACACCATATATTTT	CASSEDFGLNSGNTIYF
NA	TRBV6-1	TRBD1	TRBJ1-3	TGTGCCAGCAGGTCACAGGGGCCGTCTGGAAACACCATATATTTT	CASRSQGPSGNTIYF
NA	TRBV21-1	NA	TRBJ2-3	TGTGCCAGCAGGCGCGACAGGGGGCTAGCGGGAGGGCTATTAAGGCATACGCAGTATTTT	CASRRDRGLAGGLLRHTQYF
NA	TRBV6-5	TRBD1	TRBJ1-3	TGTGCCAGCAGTTACTCTATCGGACAGGGGGGAAACACCATATATTTT	CASSYSIGQGGNTIYF
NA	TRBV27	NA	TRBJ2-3	TGTGCCGCATCGGTAGAAACCACAGATACGCAGTATTTT	CAASVETTDTQYF
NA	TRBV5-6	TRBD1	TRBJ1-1	TGTGCCAGCAGCTTGAAGGGGGCGGCTGAAGCTTTCTTT	CASSLKGAAEAFF
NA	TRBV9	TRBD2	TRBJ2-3	TGTGCCAGCAGCGTAAGCGGGAGTGGGGGGGATACGCAGTATTTT	CASSVSGSGGDTQYF
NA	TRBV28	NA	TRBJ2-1	TGTGCCAGCAGTTTACCCCGGGACGAGGGCTTTAATGAGCAGTTCTTC	CASSLPRDEGFNEQFF
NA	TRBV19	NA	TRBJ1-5	TGTGCCAGTAGTTCTGGACAGCAAAATCAGCCCCAGCATTTT	CASSSGQQNQPQHF
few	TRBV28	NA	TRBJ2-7	TGTGCCAGCAGTTTATCCGATCGAACAGCTTACGAGCAGTACTTC	CASSLSDRTAYEQYF
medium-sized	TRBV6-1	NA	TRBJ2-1	TGTGCCAGCAGTGAAGCTCCCTACTCCTACAATGAGCAGTTCTTC	CASSEAPYSYNEQFF
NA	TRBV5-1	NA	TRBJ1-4	TGCGCCAGCAGCTCAGGAACAACTAATGAAAAACTGTTTTTT	CASSSGTTNEKLFF
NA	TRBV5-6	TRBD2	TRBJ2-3	TGTGCCAGCAGCCATGGCCCGGGACTAGCGAAACCAATTCGGTATTTT	CASSHGPGLAKPIRYF
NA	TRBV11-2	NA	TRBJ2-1	TGTGCCAGCAGCTTAGGGAAACTACATAGCTCCTACAATGAGCAGTTCTTC	CASSLGKLHSSYNEQFF
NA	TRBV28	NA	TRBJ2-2	TGTGCCAGCTTGCGGGAGAACACCGGGGAGCTGTTTTTT	CASLRENTGELFF
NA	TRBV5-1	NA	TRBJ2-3	TGCGCCAGCAGCCCTGGGAGCCCGGGAGATACGCAGTATTTT	CASSPGSPGDTQYF
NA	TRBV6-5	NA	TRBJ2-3	TGTGCCAGCAGTTTAGCGGAGACCACAGATACGCAGTATTTT	CASSLAETTDTQYF
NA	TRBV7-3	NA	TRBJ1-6	TGTGCCAGCAGCCTAGACGGAAATAATTCACCCCTCCACTTT	CASSLDGNNSPLHF